The entry below gives a single T cell receptor (beta chain) sequence along with its context. Its antigen is unidentified. Germline CDR1 reads DFQATT; CDR2 reads SNEGSKA (reference sequence). The CDR3 loop spans 13 amino acids. The data were taken from a study of CXCR3-negative and CXCR3-positive naive CD8 T cells. Study at large: Libraries each contributed about 1.5 +/- 0.3 million TRB reads, for around 140 million in total. Whole-study findings and limits: Naive cells that were CXCR3-positive had more hydrophobic TRB CDR3s (compared with CXCR3-negative naive cells). Cryopreserved cells partially lost CXCR3 expression, and fresh PBMCs were used in most assays. Each naive subset displayed comparably high diversity, whereas memory CD8+ cells displayed much lower diversity.

Libraries were UMI-labeled 5' RACE TRB cDNA. One entry per CDR3 protein, without DNA, is what TCRdb gives after re-calling the 5' RACE reads. The table for this sample gives 50,000 to 75,000 distinct CDR3 sequences. This TCR was sampled from a human donor in good health. Some clones in this sample may be carry-over from other donors' samples. The sequenced sample was naive CXCR3- CD8+ T cells from blood. Noted subset: CD45RO-CCR7+CD27+CD95- naive CD8+ T cells lacking CXCR3 (TNR3-). V usage is TRBV20-1 and J usage is TRBJ2-7; no DNA is available, so the TRBD1 call from TCRdb remains unchecked. The CDR3 reads CSARDRESYEQYF.